This T cell receptor beta chain was sequenced during a study of blood T cell repertoires in COVID-19. Assay: immunoSEQ multiplex PCR; the TCRdb copy retains only in-frame clones and omits some. The sample includes approximately 100,000 clones, around 87% of them seen just once. After removal of 11 bases from V and 1 base from J, the junction contained 7 bases not matched to a gene. CDR1 and CDR2 (germline): MDHEN, SYDVKM. The CDR3 is made up of 14 amino acids. Sequencing input: peripheral blood. The chain is built from TRBV28 and TRBJ2-3; 9 bases are a match to TRBD1. This clonotype was sampled from a woman aged 25 to 39 with acute or convalescent COVID-19. The CDR3 protein is CACSTGGGTDTQYF. The CDR3 DNA sequence: TGTGCCTGCTCGACAGGGGGTGGCACAGATACGCAGTATTTT.